The 5 T cell receptor beta chains presented below share a single source sample, sequenced in a study of CD8 T cells in Susac syndrome. cDNA came from roughly 0.53 to 1 ug RNA primed by random hexamers. TCRdb reprocessed the immunoSEQ multiplex PCR reads with MiXCR, giving one entry per CDR3 protein. The sample holds approximately 160,000 distinct CDR3 sequences, roughly 93% seen once. Sequencing was performed on CD4+ T cells from PBMCs. These receptors were obtained from a human donor in good health.

V is TRBV3-1 and J is TRBJ1-2; D might be TRBD1 (6 bases). The CDR3 has 13 residues. Germline-derived CDR1 and CDR2 are LGHDT and YNNKEL (reference sequence). Trimming removed 4 bases at V and 7 bases at J, with 13 bases between. The CDR3: CASSPTGGSGYTF. In nucleotides, the CDR3 is TGTGCCAGCAGCCCTACGGGGGGCTCTGGCTACACCTTC.

The CDR3 DNA reads TGCAGTGCCCAAGATCGGGACAGGGGTGTAGGAAACACCATATATTTT. Its translation is CSAQDRDRGVGNTIYF. This chain links TRBV20-1 with TRBJ1-3; TRBD1 aligns across 10 bases. CDR3 length: 16 amino acids. The ends lost 6 bases at V and 4 bases at J; junction bases unmatched: 12. CDR1 DFQATT and CDR2 SNEGSKA come from the germline V gene (reference sequence).

The chain links TRBV5-4 to TRBJ2-3; the match to TRBD1 covers 8 bases. The germline V gene encodes CDR1 SGHNT and CDR2 YYREEE (reference sequence). CDR3 length: 16 amino acids. The ends lost 4 bases at V and 6 bases at J; junction bases unmatched: 13. DNA of the CDR3: TGTGCCAGCAGCAAAACCCGAGGACAGGGAGGTGATACGCAGTATTTT. This gives the protein CASSKTRGQGGDTQYF.

V is TRBV6-5 and J is TRBJ2-7; D gene unclear. Germline CDR1 and CDR2: MNHEY and SVGAGI. The CDR3 runs 13 residues. Deletions cut 2 bases from V and 2 bases from J, with 7 bases between. The CDR3 here is CASSYRTTYEQYF. CDR3 nucleotide sequence: TGTGCCAGCAGTTACAGGACCACCTACGAGCAGTACTTC.

The table lists this clonotype with a count of one. The chain combines TRBV20-1 with TRBJ1-2; D is perhaps TRBD1 (6 bases). Trimming took 0 bases from V and 0 from J, leaving 14 bases between them. Germline V gene data show CDR1 as DFQATT and CDR2 as SNEGSKA (reference sequence). CDR3 size: 16 residues. The DNA of the CDR3 is TGCAGTGCTAGAGATGGGGGCCGGCCTGCTAACTATGGCTACACCTTC. Translation gives CSARDGGRPANYGYTF.